This T cell receptor (beta chain) was observed in a study of T cell responses to AZD1222 COVID-19 vaccine. Germline values: CDR1 SGDLS, CDR2 YYNGEE. V lost 0 bases, J lost 7 bases, and 14 bases stayed unmatched. The CDR3 runs to 17 residues. Method: immunoSEQ multiplex PCR; TCRdb's copy keeps in-frame clones and lacks some. Of about 150,000 clones in the sample, more than 90% are singletons; the top ten hold 15% to 20%. This sequence originates from an adult in good health. The sequencing here drew on peripheral blood, taken on day 0 of AZD1222 vaccination. V gene TRBV9 combines with J gene TRBJ1-2, with TRBD1 matching over 8 bases. The CDR3 sequence is CASSVEGTGTLMGGYTF. CDR3 sequence (DNA): TGTGCCAGCAGCGTAGAGGGGACAGGCACCTTGATGGGTGGCTACACCTTC.